Described below is a single T cell receptor beta chain sequence and its context. The data originate from a study of T cells in Graves' hyperthyroidism and ophthalmopathy. RNA transcripts yielded amplified TCR beta CDR3 regions. Carried out on the TCR CDR3, a first-round RT-PCR used the HTBI primer set. TCRdb re-called the multiplex PCR reads with MiXCR, one entry per CDR3 protein. The table includes approximately 640,000 distinct CDR3 sequences, approximately 42% detected once. Patients with uncontrolled infections, other autoimmune diseases, pregnancy or lactation were excluded. On the basis of clinical symptoms, serum thyroxine and TRAb, thyroid ultrasound and orbital computed tomography, diagnoses were made. The germline V gene encodes CDR1 ENHRY and CDR2 SYGVKD. This CDR3 comprises 10 residues. V was cut by 6 bases and J by 7 bases, with 6 bases left in between.

This clonotype originated in an adult man with Graves' disease, either hyperthyroidism or ophthalmopathy (not recorded which). The genes are TRBV10-3 and TRBJ2-5; the D gene is possibly TRBD2 (6 bases). Sequences were obtained from peripheral blood or thyroid tissue (not recorded which). Written as DNA, the CDR3 is TGTGCCATCAGGGAGGGGACCCAGTACTTC. Encoded protein: CAIREGTQYF.